This TCR beta chain was profiled in a study of blood T cell repertoires in COVID-19. About the study: Samples representing acute and convalescent COVID-19 were sourced from the United States, Italy and Spain.

This clone was seen only once. Original data processing: Cell counts per sample came from amplifying reference gene primers. Using immunoSEQ multiplex PCR, the repertoire was profiled, and TCRdb retains in-frame clones only, with some absent. V, J and clone size are those of that table, while D and trimming were read from the DNA. The data contain about 280,000 clones, approximately 85% of them singletons. This receptor was obtained from a man over 45 with active or convalescent COVID-19. The sequenced material came from peripheral blood.

CDR3: CASSLKDRLNEKLFF. Here the CDR3 DNA reads TGCGCCAGCAGCCTTAAGGACAGACTTAATGAAAAACTGTTTTTT. The gene calls are TRBV4-1 and TRBJ1-4, with a weak D call TRBD1 (6 bases). Between the trimmed V and J ends, which lost 4 bases and 4 bases, there was a span of 13 bases. Per the germline V gene, CDR1 is MGHRA and CDR2 is YSYEKL. The CDR3 runs 15 residues.